The 24 T cell receptor beta chains in this list originate from one sample, sequenced in a study of T-cell memory formation after mild COVID-19 (dated by TCRdb to 2020 to 2023). Library construction relied on 5' RACE. The sequencer was an Illumina NovaSeq 6000. TCRdb reanalyzed the raw reads on its own, using fastp at Q25 for trimming and MiXCR for clone calling, and kept in-frame beta chains. Each CDR3 protein gets just one entry, which takes the most common genes and DNA from the rows behind it. This sample is represented by roughly 350,000 distinct CDR3 sequences; roughly 21% of them were singletons. About 12% of the sample goes to the ten largest clones. The sample was PBMCs or a T cell subset sorted from them (not recorded which). The receptors come from an adult woman who had mild COVID-19 (a few samples of this study predate the infection). The sample titles of this study are shuffled in the database, so cell type and time point are left out; the donor was told from shared clones.

This clonotype was recorded a few times. V usage is TRBV5-1 and J usage is TRBJ2-7; 8 nucleotides agree with TRBD1. V shed 6 bases, J shed 2 bases, and the junction held 4 bases outside the gene matches. The CDR3 runs to 13 residues. Germline values: CDR1 SGHRS, CDR2 YFSETQ. In nucleotides, the CDR3 is TGCGCCAGCAAACAGGGGGATACCTACGAGCAGTACTTC. Residues: CASKQGDTYEQYF.

A few counts support this clonotype. The V gene is TRBV4-1, the J gene TRBJ1-6; TRBD1 matches at 8 bases. CDR1 and CDR2 from the germline V gene are MGHRA and YSYEKL. This CDR3 is 18 amino acids long. The V and J ends lost 4 bases and 6 bases, in that order; junction bases with no gene match: 14. CDR3 nucleotide sequence: TGCGCCAGCAGCCCAAGTCCTCTTAAACAGGGGGGTAATTCACCCCTCCACTTT. As protein: CASSPSPLKQGGNSPLHF.

The chain recombines TRBV3-1 with TRBJ1-2, with TRBD1 matching over 7 bases. J lost 0 bases, V lost 1 base, and 2 bases had no gene match. Germline CDR1 is LGHDT and CDR2 is YNNKEL (reference sequence). CDR3 length: 15 amino acids. The CDR3 reads CASSQARGPNYGYTF. CDR3 nucleotides: TGTGCCAGCAGCCAAGCGAGGGGGCCTAACTATGGCTACACCTTC.

The chain carries TRBV5-1 and TRBJ1-1; D might be TRBD1 (6 bases). The CDR3 spans 15 residues. CDR1 SGHRS and CDR2 YFSETQ come from the germline V gene. With 1 base removed from V and 1 base from J, the gap between germline ends came to 11 bases. CDR3 DNA sequence: TGCGCCAGCAGCTTGTTCCAGGGGACGAACACTGAAGCTTTCTTT. As protein: CASSLFQGTNTEAFF.

In this sample, this clonotype turned up a few times. The V call is TRBV7-2, the J call TRBJ2-7, with D perhaps matching TRBD2 (6 bases). The V gene's germline CDR1 is SGHTA and CDR2 FQGNSA. This CDR3 spans 15 amino acids. Trimming stripped 5 bases from V and 6 bases from J, with 20 bases between. The CDR3 is CASSTSSDPGREQYF. The CDR3 bases are TGTGCCAGCAGCACCTCTAGCGACCCCGGGCGCGAGCAGTACTTC. Looking up the rest from reference TRBV7-2 and TRBJ2-7 gives the full variable domain: GAGVSQSPSNKVTEKGKDVELRCDPISGHTALYWYRQSLGQGLEFLIYFQGNSAPDKSGLPSDRFSAERTGGSVSTLTIQRTQQEDSAVYLCASSTSSDPGREQYFGPGTRLTVT.

This chain links TRBV10-3 with TRBJ2-3, with 8 positions matching TRBD2. J gave up 3 bases and V 0 bases, and 11 bases lay outside the gene matches. CDR1 and CDR2 (germline): ENHRY, SYGVKD. The CDR3 runs 18 residues. CDR3 sequence reads: CAISESVFRAGVTDTQYF. The CDR3 coding sequence is TGTGCCATCAGTGAGTCAGTATTTCGAGCGGGAGTGACAGATACGCAGTATTTT.

This clonotype has more than one count but fewer than ten. The chain is built from TRBV24-1 and TRBJ2-3; D is perhaps TRBD1 or TRBD2 (5 bases each). CDR1 is KGHDR and CDR2 is SFDVKD in the germline V gene. Trimming took off 7 bases at V and 0 bases at J, with 13 bases between the two ends. The CDR3 sequence is 15 residues long. CDR3 sequence: CATSSPGPSTDTQYF. CDR3 DNA: TGTGCCACCAGCTCCCCGGGACCAAGCACAGATACGCAGTATTTT.

This clonotype has only a few counts. The rearrangement joins TRBV5-1 to TRBJ2-3; D may be TRBD2 (6 bases). Germline values: CDR1 SGHRS, CDR2 YFSETQ. The CDR3 is made up of 15 amino acids. The ends were cut back, 7 bases at V and 4 bases at J, with 19 bases in the middle. The CDR3 loop is CASQTGRGSPDTQYF. The CDR3 bases are TGCGCCAGCCAAACGGGGCGGGGCAGCCCAGATACGCAGTATTTT.

The V and J genes are TRBV20-1 and TRBJ2-7; the match to TRBD1 covers 9 bases. CDR1 and CDR2 from the germline V gene are DFQATT and SNEGSKA (reference sequence). CDR3 length: 15 amino acids. The V and J ends lost 0 bases and 5 bases, in that order; junction bases with no gene match: 8. CDR3 region: CSARDTGTGSHEQYF. The CDR3 region has the DNA TGCAGTGCTAGAGACACCGGGACAGGGTCCCACGAGCAGTACTTC.

The CDR3 is CASSLQAGQQETQYF. The CDR3 DNA reads TGTGCCAGCAGCTTACAGGCGGGACAGCAAGAGACCCAGTACTTC. The chain is built from TRBV11-2 and TRBJ2-5, with D tentatively TRBD1 (7 bases). Germline V lookup: CDR1 SGHAT, CDR2 FQNNGV. This CDR3 comprises 15 residues. Trimming left V 2 bases short and J 2 bases short, with 12 bases between.

This clonotype showed up just a few times. The CDR3 sequence is CASSSNRDRGDTQYF. Written as DNA, the CDR3 is TGCGCCAGCAGCTCCAACCGGGACAGGGGTGATACGCAGTATTTT. The gene calls are TRBV5-1 and TRBJ2-3; TRBD1 matches 10 bases. The trim removed 3 bases at V and 6 bases at J, leaving 7 bases unmatched. Germline CDR1 reads SGHRS; CDR2 reads YFSETQ. The CDR3 consists of 15 residues.

This clonotype has more than one count but fewer than ten. In DNA, the CDR3 is TGTGCCAGCAGCCAAGAAACACTCTCGGATGAGCAGTTCTTC. Translating gives CASSQETLSDEQFF. The chain couples TRBV3-1 to TRBJ2-1, with no clear D. This CDR3 is 14 amino acids long. Trimming removed 0 bases at V and 8 bases at J, with 11 bases between. Germline loops: CDR1 LGHDT, CDR2 YNNKEL (reference sequence).

This clonotype occurred many times. J is TRBJ2-3 and V is TRBV20-1; D is undetermined. Trimming pared 2 bases from V and 0 bases from J, leaving 6 bases between. Germline V gives CDR1 DFQATT, CDR2 SNEGSKA (reference sequence). CDR3 length: 13 residues. The CDR3 coding sequence is TGCAGTGCTAGACCTCTGAGCACAGATACGCAGTATTTT. It translates to CSARPLSTDTQYF.

This clonotype appeared once. The rearrangement uses TRBV6-2 or TRBV6-3 and TRBJ1-2, with D maybe TRBD1 (5 bases). Germline V gene data show CDR1 as MNHEY and CDR2 as SVGEGT. The CDR3 runs to 14 residues. The germline V and J ends were trimmed by 1 base and 4 bases, with 10 bases remaining between them. CDR3 DNA: TGTGCCAGCAGTTACTGGGACCAGAGCTATGGCTACACCTTC. Translated, it gives CASSYWDQSYGYTF.

The chain uses TRBV11-3 and TRBJ2-1; 12 bases fit TRBD2. Germline CDR1 reads SGHNT; CDR2 reads YENEEA. Germline trimming cut 5 bases from V and 6 bases from J; bases unmatched to any gene: 11. This CDR3 comprises 17 residues. Here the CDR3 reads CASSRHFASGRANEQFF. The CDR3 nucleotides read TGTGCCAGCAGCCGTCACTTCGCTAGCGGGAGGGCCAATGAGCAGTTCTTC.

This clonotype was recorded a few times. The J gene is TRBJ2-1, the V gene TRBV25-1; D is perhaps TRBD2 (5 bases). CDR1 and CDR2 (germline): MGHDK, SYGVNS. V was trimmed by 7 bases and J by 3 bases, leaving 13 bases between them. The CDR3 is 14 residues long. The CDR3 protein is CASISEGLYNEQFF. DNA for the CDR3: TGTGCCAGCATAAGTGAGGGTCTCTACAATGAGCAGTTCTTC.

This clonotype turned up a few times. The chain combines TRBV18 with TRBJ2-7, with D possibly being TRBD1 or TRBD2 (5 bases each). This CDR3 is built from 15 residues. Looked up from germline, CDR1 is KGHSH and CDR2 is LQKENI. V was pared by 1 base and J by 3 bases, with 13 bases between. The CDR3 coding sequence is TGTGCCAGCTCACCACAGGGGCGGGCAAGCTACGAGCAGTACTTC. Protein: CASSPQGRASYEQYF.

This clonotype has just a few counts. V is TRBV12-3 or TRBV12-4 and J is TRBJ2-1; D is possibly TRBD2 (5 bases). The ends were cut back, 3 bases at V and 6 bases at J, with 15 bases in the middle. This CDR3 has 15 amino acids. For the CDR3, the DNA is TGTGCCAGCAGTTTGGGTAGCGTGGTTGCCAATGAGCAGTTCTTC. Its translation: CASSLGSVVANEQFF.

This clonotype was seen a handful of times. The V gene is TRBV5-5, the J gene TRBJ2-2; a possible D gene is TRBD1 (5 bases). Between the trimmed V and J ends, which lost 2 bases and 1 base, there was a span of 9 bases. CDR3 length: 15 amino acids. Germline-derived CDR1 and CDR2 are SGHKS and YYEKEE (reference sequence). The CDR3 sequence: CASSFFTGNTGELFF. In DNA form, the CDR3 reads TGTGCCAGCAGCTTTTTTACAGGGAACACCGGGGAGCTGTTTTTT.

This clonotype came up many times. This chain uses TRBV7-9 with TRBJ1-4; TRBD1 might be the D (6 bases). The germline V gene has CDR1 SEHNR and CDR2 FQNEAQ (reference sequence). This CDR3 contains 14 residues. Trimming left V 2 bases short and J 5 bases short, with 9 bases between. CDR3 amino acids: CASSLTGKNEKLFF. The CDR3 region has the DNA TGTGCCAGCAGCTTAACAGGGAAGAATGAAAAACTGTTTTTT.

This clonotype has a handful of counts. The rearrangement joins TRBV11-1 to TRBJ1-2, with no clear D. The CDR3 covers 15 residues. Germline V gene sequence: CDR1 SGHAT, CDR2 FQDESV (reference sequence). V lost 4 bases and J 5 bases, leaving 17 bases between the germline ends. The DNA for the CDR3 is TGTGCCAGCAGCTCCTTACCCTCCACGGGGTATGGCTACACCTTC. This sequence encodes CASSSLPSTGYGYTF.

The chain recombines TRBV5-6 with TRBJ2-5; 10 nucleotides line up with TRBD2. Per germline, CDR1 SGHDT and CDR2 YYEEEE. The ends lost 0 bases at V and 5 bases at J; junction bases unmatched: 7. This CDR3 spans 16 amino acids. The CDR3 sequence is CASSLVPSGSRETQYF. The CDR3 DNA sequence: TGTGCCAGCAGCTTGGTGCCTAGCGGGAGTAGGGAGACCCAGTACTTC.

CDR3 region: CASSYRRGNQPQHF. The CDR3, as DNA: TGTGCCAGCAGTTATAGGAGGGGCAATCAGCCCCAGCATTTT. J is TRBJ1-5 and V is TRBV6-5; D gene unclear. Germline V gene sequence: CDR1 MNHEY, CDR2 SVGAGI. V lost 3 bases to trimming and J lost 2 bases, with 8 bases between them. The CDR3 spans 14 residues.

This clonotype turned up a few times. This chain connects TRBV5-1 to TRBJ1-2; the D gene is possibly TRBD1 (5 bases). CDR1 and CDR2 from the germline V gene are SGHRS and YFSETQ. Trimming took off 2 bases at V and 4 bases at J, with 15 bases between the two ends. This CDR3 is built from 15 residues. CDR3 coding DNA: TGCGCCAGCAGCTTTGGGGACCGGGGCCCCTATGGCTACACCTTC. As protein: CASSFGDRGPYGYTF. Looking up the rest from reference TRBV5-1 and TRBJ1-2 gives the full variable domain: KAGVTQTPRYLIKTRGQQVTLSCSPISGHRSVSWYQQTPGQGLQFLFEYFSETQRNKGNFPGRFSGRQFSNSRSEMNVSTLELGDSALYLCASSFGDRGPYGYTFGSGTRLTVV.